This is a list of T cell receptor beta chains from one sample in a study of blood T cells in healthy people across ages. In TCRdb, the 5' RACE reads were re-called with MiXCR into one record per CDR3 protein. The sample has approximately 850,000 distinct CDR3 sequences, roughly 44% seen once; the top ten hold 15% to 25%. Sequenced sample: blood. These receptor sequences come from a man aged 60 to 69 in good health. CDR3s include the opening cysteine and the closing phenylalanine or tryptophan. The D gene is left open where the match is weak. For some rows the clone size is stated as once, few or many, or as a class when expanded; others skip it.

>TRBV7-2|.|16|TRBJ2-1|TRBD1
CASSLVPTGVYNEQFF
TGTGCCAGCAGCTTAGTCCCGACAGGGGTCTACAATGAGCAGTTCTTC
>TRBV7-2|.|13|TRBJ2-7|TRBD1
CASSRRQGPEQYF
TGTGCCAGCAGCCGCCGACAGGGGCCCGAGCAGTACTTC
>TRBV20-1|few|18|TRBJ2-5|TRBD2
CSARDLLAGGPDQETQYF
TGCAGTGCTAGAGATCTCCTAGCGGGGGGGCCAGACCAAGAGACCCAGTACTTC
>TRBV7-6|few|14|TRBJ2-7|.
CASSISTGTYEQYF
TGTGCCAGCAGCATTAGCACCGGGACCTACGAGCAGTACTTC
>TRBV5-4|once|15|TRBJ2-5|.
CASSKGTGEGETQYF
TGTGCCAGCAGCAAGGGGACGGGAGAAGGGGAGACCCAGTACTTC
>TRBV20-1|few|14|TRBJ2-3|.
CSAPKGGSTDTQYF
TGCAGTGCTCCTAAAGGGGGTAGCACAGATACGCAGTATTTT
>TRBV6-6|.|16|TRBJ2-1|TRBD1
CASSYSPGTGGYEQFF
TGTGCCAGCAGTTACTCTCCCGGGACAGGGGGGTATGAGCAGTTCTTC
>TRBV12-3/TRBV12-4|.|15|TRBJ2-7|.
CASSLEGLRRYEQYF
TGTGCCAGCAGTTTGGAGGGGTTACGTCGCTACGAGCAGTACTTC
>TRBV20-1|many|13|TRBJ1-4|.
CSARRRTNEKLFF
TGCAGTGCTAGGCGCAGAACTAATGAAAAACTGTTTTTT
>TRBV7-3|.|16|TRBJ1-1|.
CASSASPLGSSTEAFF
TGTGCCAGCAGCGCAAGCCCCTTGGGGAGCAGCACTGAAGCTTTCTTT
>TRBV6-1|.|14|TRBJ1-6|.
CASTHSGFDSPLHF
TGTGCCAGCACCCATAGCGGTTTTGATTCACCCCTCCACTTT
>TRBV12-3/TRBV12-4|.|16|TRBJ2-5|.
CASRDGRAYARETQYF
TGTGCCAGCAGAGATGGACGGGCCTACGCGCGGGAGACCCAGTACTTC
>TRBV12-3/TRBV12-4|many|13|TRBJ1-1|TRBD1
CASRYTGVTEAFF
TGTGCCAGCCGATACACAGGGGTAACTGAAGCTTTCTTT
>TRBV7-2|few|12|TRBJ2-5|.
CASSSYTGTQYF
TGTGCCAGCAGCAGCTATACCGGGACCCAGTACTTC
>TRBV29-1|few|12|TRBJ1-5|.
CSVGEGNQPQHF
TGCAGCGTGGGGGAGGGCAATCAGCCCCAGCATTTT
>TRBV30|.|14|TRBJ2-5|.
CAWREAGPQETQYF
TGTGCCTGGAGAGAGGCGGGGCCCCAAGAGACCCAGTACTTC
>TRBV20-1|few|13|TRBJ2-4|TRBD1
CSAVGTGGNIQYF
TGCAGTGCTGTCGGGACAGGGGGAAACATTCAGTACTTC
>TRBV10-3|.|16|TRBJ2-5|TRBD2
CAIRDPLAGGLETQYF
TGTGCCATCAGAGACCCACTAGCGGGGGGCCTGGAGACCCAGTACTTC
>TRBV5-1|.|13|TRBJ1-1|TRBD1
CASSFGQGGEAFF
TGCGCCAGCAGCTTCGGGCAGGGGGGTGAAGCTTTCTTT
>TRBV6-2/TRBV6-3|.|15|TRBJ2-1|.
CASSYGGASYNEQFF
TGTGCCAGCAGTTATGGGGGGGCCTCCTACAATGAGCAGTTCTTC
>TRBV7-2|few|15|TRBJ2-3|TRBD2
CASSLAGGTTDTQYF
TGTGCCAGCAGCCTAGCGGGGGGAACCACAGATACGCAGTATTTT
>TRBV20-1|.|11|TRBJ1-5|.
CSARDLKAQHF
TGCAGTGCTAGAGATCTCAAGGCGCAGCATTTT
>TRBV6-6|few|15|TRBJ2-7|.
CASREQDSGPYEQYF
TGTGCCAGCAGAGAACAGGATTCCGGACCCTACGAGCAGTACTTC
>TRBV12-3/TRBV12-4|.|17|TRBJ2-3|TRBD2
CASSPGTSGGTGDTQYF
TGTGCCAGCAGTCCCGGGACTAGCGGGGGGACGGGGGATACGCAGTATTTT
>TRBV5-1|few|12|TRBJ2-5|.
CASRDSQETQYF
TGCGCCAGCAGGGACAGCCAAGAGACCCAGTACTTC
>TRBV7-9|.|14|TRBJ1-4|.
CASSLAWTNEKLFF
TGTGCCAGCAGCTTAGCATGGACTAATGAAAAACTGTTTTTT
>TRBV5-1|few|15|TRBJ2-5|TRBD2
CASSLGLAAGETQYF
TGCGCCAGCAGCTTAGGCCTAGCGGCGGGAGAGACCCAGTACTTC
>TRBV3-1|.|19|TRBJ1-5|.
CASSQGRPGEFGSNQPQHF
TGTGCCAGCAGCCAAGGGCGTCCAGGGGAGTTCGGGAGCAATCAGCCCCAGCATTTT
>TRBV3-1|.|15|TRBJ2-5|.
CASSQDRGTQETQYF
TGTGCCAGCAGCCAAGATAGAGGGACTCAAGAGACCCAGTACTTC
>TRBV20-1|few|13|TRBJ2-4|.
CSASGGPKNIQYF
TGCAGTGCTAGCGGGGGGCCCAAAAACATTCAGTACTTC
>TRBV28|few|13|TRBJ2-3|.
CASKAQGPDTQYF
TGTGCCAGCAAAGCACAGGGCCCAGATACGCAGTATTTT
>TRBV6-2/TRBV6-3|few|17|TRBJ1-2|TRBD1
CASSYGVDRGNGYGYTF
TGTGCCAGCAGTTACGGAGTCGACAGGGGCAACGGCTATGGCTACACCTTC
>TRBV12-3/TRBV12-4|few|16|TRBJ2-5|TRBD1
CASSSLGTGARETQYF
TGTGCCAGCAGTTCCCTCGGGACAGGGGCACGAGAGACCCAGTACTTC
>TRBV5-1|few|15|TRBJ2-3|TRBD1
CASSYAGQGTDTQYF
TGCGCCAGCAGCTACGCCGGACAGGGCACAGATACGCAGTATTTT
>TRBV18|.|16|TRBJ1-4|.
CASSPRRAGQNEKLFF
TGTGCCAGCTCACCAAGGCGGGCTGGACAGAATGAAAAACTGTTTTTT
>TRBV6-5|.|17|TRBJ2-3|.
CASRSSYAGPRTDTQYF
TGTGCCAGCAGATCCTCCTACGCGGGTCCTCGGACAGATACGCAGTATTTT
>TRBV2|.|12|TRBJ1-5|.
CASGAVNQPQHF
TGTGCCAGCGGGGCAGTGAATCAGCCCCAGCATTTT
>TRBV30|few|13|TRBJ2-1|TRBD1
CAWRRQGAGEQFF
TGTGCCTGGCGCCGCCAGGGGGCGGGTGAGCAGTTCTTC
>TRBV21-1|.|13|TRBJ1-2|.
CAGIINGSYGYTF
TGTGCCGGCATCATTAATGGGTCCTATGGCTACACCTTC
>TRBV7-2|.|13|TRBJ2-7|.
CASSVRRGDEQYF
TGTGCCAGCAGCGTAAGGCGGGGAGACGAGCAGTACTTC
>TRBV7-2|.|16|TRBJ2-5|.
CASSLGDRGGEETQYF
TGTGCCAGCAGCTTAGGTGACAGGGGAGGGGAAGAGACCCAGTACTTC
>TRBV12-3/TRBV12-4|few|13|TRBJ2-5|TRBD2
CASSPREGMSQYF
TGTGCCAGCAGTCCTCGGGAGGGAATGTCGCAGTACTTC
>TRBV18|.|15|TRBJ2-7|TRBD1
CASSRPGQGVYEQYF
TGTGCCAGCTCGCGACCGGGACAGGGAGTCTACGAGCAGTACTTC
>TRBV4-3|few|15|TRBJ2-1|TRBD2
CASSYGLAGYNEQFF
TGCGCCAGCAGCTATGGACTAGCGGGATACAATGAGCAGTTCTTC